This is a list of T cell receptor beta chains from one sample in a study of Ad26.COV2.S vaccination and SARS-CoV-2 variants. Sequencing was performed with immunoSEQ multiplex PCR; in TCRdb, only in-frame clones are kept and a portion is missing. The sample holds roughly 700,000 clones; about 89% are singletons and the top ten take about 1.5%. The sample here was peripheral blood, taken in a trial of Ad26.COV2.S vaccine versus placebo. These receptors came from a person aged 18-60 years who received the Ad26.COV2.S COVID-19 vaccine or a placebo. Both conserved end residues are part of each CDR3. Each record gives: clone size, D gene, V gene, J gene, CDR3 DNA, CDR3 protein. D genes are given only for firm matches. Some rows have no size entry. The others give once, few or many, or a class for an expanded clone.

NA,NA,TRBV6-5,TRBJ1-3,TGTGCCAGCACTCGGAGGGGCGACTCTGGAAACACCATATATTTT,CASTRRGDSGNTIYF
NA,NA,TRBV19,TRBJ1-6,TGTGCCAGTAGTATCCTTCCAGGAGATAATTCACCCCTCCACTTT,CASSILPGDNSPLHF
NA,NA,TRBV10-3,TRBJ2-1,TGTGCCATCAGACGGGCCGGAGTTGGGAATGAGCAGTTCTTC,CAIRRAGVGNEQFF
NA,NA,TRBV7-9,TRBJ1-3,TGTGCCAGCAGGCAGGGAGCTGGAAACACCATATATTTT,CASRQGAGNTIYF
NA,NA,TRBV19,TRBJ2-7,TGTGCCAGTAGTATTAGCGCGGCAGGGTCCTACGAGCAGTACTTC,CASSISAAGSYEQYF
NA,NA,TRBV27,TRBJ2-7,TGTGCCAGTGGGGCCTACGAGCAGTACTTC,CASGAYEQYF
NA,NA,TRBV27,TRBJ2-3,TGTGCCAGCAGTGTCTGGGACACAGATACGCAGTATTTT,CASSVWDTDTQYF
NA,TRBD1,TRBV5-1,TRBJ2-7,TGCGCCAGCAGCTGGACGGGACAGGGGACCCTCTACGAGCAGTACTTC,CASSWTGQGTLYEQYF
NA,NA,TRBV4-2,TRBJ2-5,TGTGCCAGCAGCCAACCGCTAGCCGTTGAGACCCAGTACTTC,CASSQPLAVETQYF
NA,TRBD1,TRBV2,TRBJ1-2,TGTGCCAGCAAGCGAGACAGGGGGATGGTCTATGGCTACACCTTC,CASKRDRGMVYGYTF
NA,NA,TRBV7-2,TRBJ2-2,TGTGCCAGCAGCCCTGGGGGTATGAACACCGGGGAGCTGTTTTTT,CASSPGGMNTGELFF
NA,NA,TRBV19,TRBJ1-2,TGTGCCAGTTCTACTTCCCTCGGCCAGGGCTATGGCTACACCTTC,CASSTSLGQGYGYTF
NA,NA,TRBV7-2,TRBJ1-2,TGTGCCAGCAGCTTAGATGGCAGCAGCTATGGCTACACCTTC,CASSLDGSSYGYTF
once,NA,TRBV11-2,TRBJ1-3,TGTGCCAGCAGCCCCCAGGGAAACACCATATATTTT,CASSPQGNTIYF
once,TRBD2,TRBV12-5,TRBJ2-3,TGTGCTAGTGGTTTGGAGACTAGCGGGGGAGGTACGCAGTATTTT,CASGLETSGGGTQYF
NA,TRBD2,TRBV5-1,TRBJ2-7,TGCGCCAGCAGCTTGGGCGGGACTAGTTCCTACGAGCAGTACTTC,CASSLGGTSSYEQYF
NA,NA,TRBV21-1,TRBJ2-3,TGTGCCAGCAGCAACAGAATCCAGACAGATACGCAGTATTTT,CASSNRIQTDTQYF
NA,NA,TRBV19,TRBJ1-5,TGTGCCAGTAGTATAGTTGGCAGGGGCTCCCGCAATCAGCCCCAGCATTTT,CASSIVGRGSRNQPQHF